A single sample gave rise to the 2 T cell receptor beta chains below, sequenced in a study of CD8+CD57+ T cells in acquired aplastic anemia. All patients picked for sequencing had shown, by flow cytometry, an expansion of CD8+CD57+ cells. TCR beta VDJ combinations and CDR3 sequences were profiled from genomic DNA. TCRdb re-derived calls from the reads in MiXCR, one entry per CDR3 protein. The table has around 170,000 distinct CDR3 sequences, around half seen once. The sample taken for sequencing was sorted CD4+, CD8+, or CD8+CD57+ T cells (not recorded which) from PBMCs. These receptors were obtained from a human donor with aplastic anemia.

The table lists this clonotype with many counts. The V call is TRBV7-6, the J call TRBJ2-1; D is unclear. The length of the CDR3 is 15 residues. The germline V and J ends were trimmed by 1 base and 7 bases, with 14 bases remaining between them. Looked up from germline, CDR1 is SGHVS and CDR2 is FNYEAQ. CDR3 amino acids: CASSLDFSPGNEQFF. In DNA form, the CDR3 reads TGTGCCAGCAGCTTAGACTTCTCCCCTGGAAATGAGCAGTTCTTC.

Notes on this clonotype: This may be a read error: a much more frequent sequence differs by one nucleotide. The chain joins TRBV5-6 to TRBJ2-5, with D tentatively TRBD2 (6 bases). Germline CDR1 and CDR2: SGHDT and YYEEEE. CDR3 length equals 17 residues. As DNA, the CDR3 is TGTGCCGGCAGCCGCTTAGGCAGGCCGGGAGTGGGTGAGACCCAGTACTTC. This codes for CAGSRLGRPGVGETQYF.